This T cell receptor beta chain was recorded in a study of CD8 T cells in Susac syndrome. A single count supports this clonotype. Random hexamers primed reverse transcription of about 0.45 to 1 ug RNA. TCR beta CDR3 was amplified by immunoSEQ covering 54 Vbeta and 13 Jbeta. TCRdb re-called the immunoSEQ multiplex PCR reads with MiXCR, one entry per CDR3 protein. The sample has approximately 100,000 distinct CDR3 sequences, approximately 90% seen once. In blood CD8+ and CD4+ T cells, TCR beta underwent sequencing. TEMRA cells were FACS-enriched and CD8+ and CD4+ T cells negatively isolated. Per the germline V gene, CDR1 is SQVTM and CDR2 is ANQGSEA. V shed 7 bases and J 2 bases; nucleotides not matched to a gene: 4. The CDR3 loop spans 12 amino acids.

What was sequenced was CD8+ T cells from PBMCs. This clonotype was sampled from a human donor in good health. The chain joins TRBV29-1 to TRBJ2-7; TRBD1 matches at 8 bases. The CDR3 DNA sequence: TGCAGCGCGACAGGGGCCCCCTACGAGCAGTACTTC. Its protein is CSATGAPYEQYF.